The 25 T cell receptor beta chains below were found in one sample sequenced in a study of shared clonotypes between healthy human individuals. Some clones are missing from TCRdb's copy, which holds only in-frame ones; the method was immunoSEQ multiplex PCR. The table lists about 2.1 million clones, just under 95% of them singletons. Selected positively for CCR7 and CD45RO-negative, naive CD8 cells excluded terminally differentiated effector memory CD45RA+ cells. The sequencing input was naive CD8+ T cells from PBMCs. The receptors were sampled from a man aged 18 to 30 in good health. Some clones in this sample may be carry-over from other donors' samples.

The rearrangement joins TRBV9 to TRBJ2-7, with 9 bases fitting TRBD2. Trimming removed 0 bases from V and 7 bases from J; junction bases left unmatched: 8. Per the germline V gene, CDR1 is SGDLS and CDR2 is YYNGEE. The CDR3 sequence is 15 residues long. The CDR3 region has the DNA TGTGCCAGCAGCGTAGGAGTAGCGGGAGTGGGTGAGCAGTACTTC. It yields the protein CASSVGVAGVGEQYF. Filled out from reference TRBV9 and TRBJ2-7, the complete variable domain reads DSGVTQTPKHLITATGQRVTLRCSPRSGDLSVYWYQQSLDQGLQFLIQYYNGEERAKGNILERFSAQQFPDLHSELNLSSLELGDSALYFCASSVGVAGVGEQYFGPGTRLTVT.

This clone was picked up one time. V and J are TRBV27 and TRBJ2-7, with TRBD2 matching over 9 bases. Trimming removed 3 bases from V and 3 bases from J; junction bases left unmatched: 6. Germline values: CDR1 MNHEY, CDR2 SMNVEV (reference sequence). CDR3 size: 15 residues. CDR3 bases: TGTGCCAGCAGTTTTTCGACTAGCGGATACTACGAGCAGTACTTC. Its translation is CASSFSTSGYYEQYF.

The V gene is TRBV7-6, the J gene TRBJ1-1; D is unresolved. This CDR3 has 14 amino acids. Deletions cut 3 bases from V and 5 bases from J, with 13 bases between. Germline V gene lookup returns CDR1 SGHVS and CDR2 FNYEAQ. CDR3 amino acids: CASSLDVVGTEAFF. CDR3 nucleotide sequence: TGTGCCAGCAGCTTGGACGTCGTGGGAACTGAAGCTTTCTTT.

The V call is TRBV29-1, the J call TRBJ2-7; no firm D call. CDR1 and CDR2 from the germline V gene are SQVTM and ANQGSEA. This CDR3 region has 11 residues. V lost 7 bases and J lost 8, with 15 bases in between. CDR3 DNA: TGCAGCGGCCCCTACAGCAGGAAGCAGTACTTC. Residues: CSGPYSRKQYF.

This chain connects TRBV9 to TRBJ2-5, with D perhaps TRBD1 or TRBD2 (5 bases each). The germline V and J ends were trimmed by 3 bases and 3 bases, with 9 bases remaining between them. Germline-derived CDR1 and CDR2 are SGDLS and YYNGEE. This CDR3 comprises 13 residues. CDR3 DNA sequence: TGTGCCAGCAGCGCCGGGACGGAAGAGACCCAGTACTTC. Amino acids: CASSAGTEETQYF.

Worth noting for this clone: This same CDR3 is encoded by further DNA sequences in the sample. CDR3 sequence: CASSQVGAGQPQHF. The CDR3, as DNA: TGCGCCAGCAGCCAAGTGGGGGCGGGGCAGCCCCAGCATTTT. The rearrangement uses TRBV4-1 and TRBJ1-5; weak D call: TRBD1 (6 bases). From germline, CDR1 is MGHRA and CDR2 YSYEKL. This CDR3 contains 14 residues. V was clipped by 1 base and J by 7 bases, with 11 bases between them.

The CDR3 protein is CASGTGGDYTF. CDR3 DNA: TGTGCCAGCGGGACAGGGGGTGACTACACCTTC. The rearrangement uses TRBV25-1 and TRBJ1-2; TRBD1 matches 11 bases. Per the germline V gene, CDR1 is MGHDK and CDR2 is SYGVNS. The CDR3 consists of 11 residues. V shed 8 bases, J shed 10 bases, and the junction held 3 bases outside the gene matches.

The V gene is TRBV4-2, the J gene TRBJ1-4, with D hard to call. The ends were cut back, 1 base at V and 3 bases at J, with 9 bases in the middle. The CDR3 loop spans 15 amino acids. Germline assignment: CDR1 LGHNA and CDR2 YNFKEQ. CDR3 protein: CASSQVGVSNEKLFF. CDR3 sequence (DNA): TGTGCCAGCAGCCAAGTGGGCGTTTCTAATGAAAAACTGTTTTTT.

The chain carries TRBV7-9 and TRBJ2-2; 13 bases agree with TRBD2. Germline CDR1 SEHNR, CDR2 FQNEAQ (reference sequence). V gave up 11 bases and J gave up 3 bases; unmatched junction bases: 6. This CDR3 has 15 residues. The CDR3 DNA reads as TGTGCCCTTGGACTAGCGGGAGTCTACACCGGGGAGCTGTTTTTT. Translating gives CALGLAGVYTGELFF.

The chain recombines TRBV27 with TRBJ2-1; 14 nucleotides line up with TRBD2. Germline CDR1 is MNHEY and CDR2 is SMNVEV (reference sequence). The V gene end was trimmed by 5 bases and the J gene end by 4 bases; junction bases not matched to a gene: 10. The CDR3 is 18 residues long. CDR3 DNA sequence: TGTGCCAGCAGTCGGAGGACTAGCGGGAGGTCCTTATACAATGAGCAGTTCTTC. Translated, it gives CASSRRTSGRSLYNEQFF.

This sequence joins TRBV19 and TRBJ2-7; 7 bases map to TRBD1. CDR1 is LNHDA and CDR2 is SQIVND in the germline V gene (reference sequence). There are 16 residues in the CDR3. The V and J ends lost 6 bases and 6 bases, in that order; junction bases with no gene match: 17. DNA for the CDR3: TGTGCCAGTAGCCAAAGGATCGACAGGGTAGATCGCGAGCAGTACTTC. It is translated as CASSQRIDRVDREQYF. The variable domain in full, with the rest retrieved from reference TRBV19 and TRBJ2-7, is DGGITQSPKYLFRKEGQNVTLSCEQNLNHDAMYWYRQDPGQGLRLIYYSQIVNDFQKGDIAEGYSVSREKKESFPLTVTSAQKNPTAFYLCASSQRIDRVDREQYFGPGTRLTVT.

The chain joins TRBV7-9 to TRBJ2-3; 9 bases line up with TRBD2. V lost 10 bases, J lost 1 base, and 9 bases stayed unmatched. Germline-derived CDR1 and CDR2 are SEHNR and FQNEAQ (reference sequence). The CDR3 is 15 residues long. The CDR3, as DNA: TGTGCCATCCCTGGACTAGCGTCGGGCACAGATACGCAGTATTTT. Translation: CAIPGLASGTDTQYF.

The chain is built from TRBV19 and TRBJ2-5; D gene uncertain. Germline CDR1 is LNHDA and CDR2 is SQIVND (reference sequence). Trimming removed 1 base at V and 4 bases at J, with 10 bases between. The CDR3 is 14 residues long. DNA for the CDR3: TGTGCCAGTAGTATAGTTTATGGTGGAGAGACCCAGTACTTC. This translates into CASSIVYGGETQYF.

CDR3: CASREIQAIPGNTIYF. As DNA, the CDR3 is TGTGCCAGCAGGGAAATACAGGCCATTCCTGGAAACACCATATATTTT. The chain combines TRBV6-1 with TRBJ1-3, with a possible D match to TRBD1 (5 bases). Trimming removed 6 bases from V and 2 bases from J, with 17 bases in between. CDR3 length: 16 amino acids. CDR1 is MNHNS, CDR2 SASEGT, per germline.

V is TRBV7-9 and J is TRBJ2-7; weak D call: TRBD2 (6 bases). Germline CDR1 reads SEHNR; CDR2 reads FQNEAQ (reference sequence). V was trimmed by 6 bases and J by 3 bases, leaving 9 bases between them. The CDR3 sequence is 12 residues long. The CDR3 sequence is CASRLGGYEQYF. CDR3 coding DNA: TGTGCCAGCAGGTTGGGGGGCTACGAGCAGTACTTC.

The chain employs TRBV6-5 and TRBJ1-2; tentatively, D is TRBD1 (6 bases). Germline V CDR1 and CDR2: MNHEY, SVGAGI. Trimming stripped 6 bases from V and 2 bases from J, with 16 bases between. The CDR3 has 15 amino acids. In DNA form, the CDR3 reads TGTGCCAGCAGCCCATACAGGGCCCCAAACTATGGCTACACCTTC. As protein: CASSPYRAPNYGYTF.

This chain connects TRBV7-6 to TRBJ2-3, with a weak D call TRBD1 (6 bases). There are 15 residues in the CDR3. V lost 1 base to trimming and J lost 0 bases, with 8 bases between them. Germline CDR1 SGHVS, CDR2 FNYEAQ. The CDR3 loop is CASSLGTESTDTQYF. The CDR3 nucleotides are TGTGCCAGCAGCTTAGGGACAGAAAGCACAGATACGCAGTATTTT. The complete variable domain, with remaining parts taken from reference TRBV7-6 and TRBJ2-3, reads GAGVSQSPRYKVTKRGQDVALRCDPISGHVSLYWYRQALGQGPEFLTYFNYEAQQDKSGLPNDRFSAERPEGSISTLTIQRTEQRDSAMYRCASSLGTESTDTQYFGPGTRLTVL.

This rearrangement joins TRBV7-8 to TRBJ2-1; D remains ambiguous. CDR1 is SGHVS, CDR2 FQNEAQ, per germline. This CDR3 region has 14 residues. Trimming took off 1 base at V and 3 bases at J, with 7 bases between the two ends. The CDR3 is CASSLGTNYNEQFF. In nucleotides, the CDR3 is TGTGCCAGCAGCTTAGGGACGAACTACAATGAGCAGTTCTTC.

The chain couples TRBV5-8 to TRBJ2-1, with a possible D match to TRBD1 (6 bases). The CDR3 length is 15 residues. V gave up 4 bases and J gave up 0 bases, with 11 bases separating them. Germline-derived CDR1 and CDR2 are SGHTS and YDEGEE. CDR3 DNA sequence: TGTGCCAGCAGCCGAGTCAGGGGCTCCTACAATGAGCAGTTCTTC. Its translation: CASSRVRGSYNEQFF.

For the CDR3, the DNA is TGTGCCAGCAGCGAATCCCCAACAGGTAATGAGCAGTTCTTC. It encodes CASSESPTGNEQFF. V gene TRBV9 combines with J gene TRBJ2-1, with D possibly matching TRBD1 (5 bases). The V end was cut by 3 bases, the J end by 7 bases, with 14 bases between. Looked up from germline, CDR1 is SGDLS and CDR2 is YYNGEE. There are 14 residues in the CDR3. The variable domain in full, completed from reference TRBV9 and TRBJ2-1, reads DSGVTQTPKHLITATGQRVTLRCSPRSGDLSVYWYQQSLDQGLQFLIQYYNGEERAKGNILERFSAQQFPDLHSELNLSSLELGDSALYFCASSESPTGNEQFFGPGTRLTVL.

Details on this clone: At the DNA level, this CDR3 is encoded by other sequences in the same sample as well. V and J are TRBV9 and TRBJ2-7, with TRBD1 as a possible D gene (5 bases). Germline CDR1 and CDR2: SGDLS and YYNGEE. Trimming took 4 bases from V and 4 from J, leaving 9 bases between them. CDR3 length: 12 residues. DNA of the CDR3: TGTGCCAGCAGCCCCGACAGTTACGAGCAGTACTTC. Its translation is CASSPDSYEQYF. Full variable domain (outside the CDR3, taken from reference TRBV9 and TRBJ2-7): DSGVTQTPKHLITATGQRVTLRCSPRSGDLSVYWYQQSLDQGLQFLIQYYNGEERAKGNILERFSAQQFPDLHSELNLSSLELGDSALYFCASSPDSYEQYFGPGTRLTVT.

This rearrangement joins TRBV10-3 to TRBJ2-2, with TRBD2 identical over 8 bases. This CDR3 spans 19 amino acids. V shed 4 bases and J 4 bases; nucleotides not matched to a gene: 17. Germline CDR1 and CDR2: ENHRY and SYGVKD. CDR3 in DNA: TGTGCCATCAGTGGGCCCCTACTAGCGGAAAAAGGGGGCACCGGGGAGCTGTTTTTT. Translation gives CAISGPLLAEKGGTGELFF.

This chain connects TRBV6-1 to TRBJ2-1, with 7 bases lining up with TRBD2. V lost 2 bases, J lost 2 bases, and 15 bases stayed unmatched. Germline-derived CDR1 and CDR2 are MNHNS and SASEGT. The CDR3 is 19 amino acids. CDR3 DNA sequence: TGTGCCAGCAGTGAACCCTCCCCCCCTGCGGGAGCCACCTACAATGAGCAGTTCTTC. Protein: CASSEPSPPAGATYNEQFF.

The chain recombines TRBV2 with TRBJ2-7; TRBD2 matches 10 bases. The CDR3 covers 13 residues. In germline, CDR1 is SNHLY, CDR2 FYNNEI. With 8 bases clipped from V and 0 bases from J, the junction kept 1 base outside the gene matches. CDR3 sequence: CASEREGSYEQYF. CDR3 DNA sequence: TGTGCCAGCGAGCGGGAGGGCTCCTACGAGCAGTACTTC.

This chain connects TRBV11-2 to TRBJ2-2; the D is unclear. This CDR3 has 12 amino acids. Germline CDR1 reads SGHAT; CDR2 reads FQNNGV. The germline V and J ends were trimmed by 5 bases and 3 bases, with 4 bases remaining between them. CDR3 in amino acids: CASSQYTGELFF. The CDR3 nucleotides are TGTGCCAGCAGCCAGTACACCGGGGAGCTGTTTTTT.